These 21 T cell receptor beta chains share one sample of origin, sequenced in a study of T cell responses to AZD1222 COVID-19 vaccine. Profiling relied on immunoSEQ multiplex PCR, and the TCRdb table lists in-frame clones only, not all of them. The sample includes 140,000 to 150,000 clones, about 93% of them seen just once. The source was peripheral blood, collected on day 0 of AZD1222 vaccination. The receptor source for this set is an adult in good health.

The chain combines TRBV19 with TRBJ1-4; 7 bases align to TRBD1. The V segment lost 3 bases and the J segment 5 bases; nucleotides outside the gene matches: 6. Germline lookup yields CDR1 LNHDA and CDR2 SQIVND (reference sequence). The CDR3 totals 15 residues. The CDR3: CASSIDREGNEKLFF. The DNA of the CDR3 is TGTGCCAGTAGTATCGACAGGGAGGGGAATGAAAAACTGTTTTTT.

V gene TRBV10-1 combines with J gene TRBJ2-1; 7 bases line up with TRBD1. The junction had 4 bases not matched to a gene; V was cut back by 2 bases and J by 0 bases. The V gene's germline CDR1 is WNHNN and CDR2 SYGVQD (reference sequence). The CDR3 is 16 amino acids. The CDR3 coding sequence is TGCGCCAGCAGTGAGACAGGGGTGAGCTCCTACAATGAGCAGTTCTTC. Translation: CASSETGVSSYNEQFF.

The CDR3, as DNA: TGCGCCAGCAGCTTGACCGGGAGTACGTACGAGCAGTACTTC. It yields the protein CASSLTGSTYEQYF. This chain uses TRBV5-1 with TRBJ2-7; tentative D call: TRBD2 (6 bases). V was clipped by 1 base and J by 4 bases, with 12 bases between them. This CDR3 is 14 amino acids long. Germline CDR1 is SGHRS and CDR2 is YFSETQ. Looking up the rest from reference TRBV5-1 and TRBJ2-7 gives the full variable domain: KAGVTQTPRYLIKTRGQQVTLSCSPISGHRSVSWYQQTPGQGLQFLFEYFSETQRNKGNFPGRFSGRQFSNSRSEMNVSTLELGDSALYLCASSLTGSTYEQYFGPGTRLTVT.

J is TRBJ2-1 and V is TRBV10-3, with TRBD2 identical over 7 bases. CDR1 and CDR2 from the germline V gene are ENHRY and SYGVKD. With 5 bases clipped from V and 5 bases from J, the junction kept 9 bases outside the gene matches. This CDR3 spans 15 amino acids. Here the CDR3 reads CAISPRASGDNEQFF. CDR3 in DNA: TGTGCCATCAGTCCACGGGCTAGCGGAGACAATGAGCAGTTCTTC.

The chain employs TRBV9 and TRBJ2-3; no reliable D call. CDR3 length equals 15 residues. CDR1 SGDLS and CDR2 YYNGEE come from the germline V gene. Between the trimmed V and J ends, which lost 0 bases and 1 base, there was a span of 9 bases. CDR3 in amino acids: CASSVAGLGTDTQYF. The CDR3 region has the DNA TGTGCCAGCAGCGTAGCTGGGCTAGGCACAGATACGCAGTATTTT.

The chain carries TRBV30 and TRBJ1-1; D gene unclear. This CDR3 is built from 10 residues. V lost 3 bases and J lost 5, with 4 bases in between. Germline CDR1 reads GTSNPN; CDR2 reads SVGIG (reference sequence). The CDR3 nucleotides read TGTGCCTGGAGCCAGACTGAAGCTTTCTTT. It specifies CAWSQTEAFF.

V is TRBV19 and J is TRBJ1-1; 12 bases align to TRBD1. V gave up 9 bases and J gave up 10 bases; unmatched junction bases: 18. This CDR3 contains 16 residues. Germline V lookup: CDR1 LNHDA, CDR2 SQIVND (reference sequence). The CDR3 DNA reads TGTGCCAGCTCCTCCGGGACAGGGGGCGTCCTTGCGGGAGCTTTCTTT. Translating gives CASSSGTGGVLAGAFF.

This clone was seen a single time. The CDR3 nucleotides read TGTGCCAGCAGTAGACTAGAAGGTACCGGGGAGCTGTTTTTT. This sequence encodes CASSRLEGTGELFF. The chain combines TRBV6-4 with TRBJ2-2; maybe TRBD2 (6 bases). This CDR3 contains 14 residues. Germline V gene data show CDR1 as MRHNA and CDR2 as SNTAGT. Trimming pared 5 bases from V and 5 bases from J, leaving 12 bases between.

The V and J genes are TRBV2 and TRBJ1-6; D is possibly TRBD1 (6 bases). Germline V CDR1 and CDR2: SNHLY, FYNNEI. The CDR3 is 16 residues long. Trimming pared 3 bases from V and 1 base from J, leaving 10 bases between. For the CDR3, the DNA is TGTGCCAGCAGTGATGTAGGGGGTTCCTATAATTCACCCCTCCACTTT. It codes for CASSDVGGSYNSPLHF.

This chain links TRBV2 with TRBJ1-1; maybe TRBD1 (6 bases). Trimming left V 7 bases short and J 4 bases short, with 16 bases between. Germline CDR1 reads SNHLY; CDR2 reads FYNNEI. The CDR3 consists of 14 residues. This chain's CDR3 is CASTPRGGLTEAFF. CDR3 nucleotides: TGTGCCAGCACCCCTCGGGGGGGCCTCACTGAAGCTTTCTTT.

The chain recombines TRBV5-4 with TRBJ1-1; TRBD1 matches 7 bases. The CDR3 contains 12 residues. V shed 3 bases and J 4 bases; nucleotides not matched to a gene: 0. The V gene's germline CDR1 is SGHNT and CDR2 YYREEE (reference sequence). The CDR3 loop is CASSSGGTEAFF. DNA for the CDR3: TGTGCCAGCAGCTCAGGGGGCACTGAAGCTTTCTTT.

V gene TRBV6-1 combines with J gene TRBJ2-6; TRBD1 might be the D (6 bases). CDR3 length equals 15 residues. The germline V gene encodes CDR1 MNHNS and CDR2 SASEGT. V was clipped by 3 bases and J by 1 base, with 7 bases between them. The CDR3 spells CASSEDRSGANVLTF. In nucleotides, the CDR3 is TGTGCCAGCAGTGAGGACAGATCTGGGGCCAACGTCCTGACTTTC.

The rearrangement uses TRBV2 and TRBJ2-1; 11 bases are a match to TRBD2. The V gene's germline CDR1 is SNHLY and CDR2 FYNNEI. This CDR3 is built from 14 residues. V gave up 4 bases and J gave up 9 bases; unmatched junction bases: 5. The CDR3 protein is CASSGELAGVEQFF. DNA for the CDR3: TGTGCCAGCAGTGGAGAACTAGCGGGAGTTGAGCAGTTCTTC.

Concerning this clone: The junction shows a germline mismatch at one end, possibly a read error. V usage is TRBV11-2 and J usage is TRBJ2-3; no firm D call. The CDR3 consists of 12 residues. Per germline, CDR1 SGHAT and CDR2 FQNNGV. The CDR3 reads CASSPSLDMQYF. CDR3 coding DNA: TGTGCCAGCAGCCCCTCCTTAGATATGCAGTATTTT.

The CDR3 sequence: CASSQGRSGEQYF. The DNA of the CDR3 is TGTGCCAGCAGCCAGGGTAGGTCGGGCGAGCAGTACTTC. The J gene is TRBJ2-7, the V gene TRBV11-3; D may be TRBD1 (5 bases). The V end was cut by 5 bases, the J end by 6 bases, with 14 bases between. Germline V gene sequence: CDR1 SGHNT, CDR2 YENEEA. The CDR3 spans 13 residues.

This clone was detected only a few times. The chain employs TRBV6-5 and TRBJ2-7; D is uncertain. The germline gives CDR1 MNHEY, CDR2 SVGAGI. The V end lost 7 bases, the J end lost 2 bases, and 9 bases lay between the germline ends. This CDR3 spans 12 amino acids. For the CDR3, the DNA is TGTGCCAGCAAGTTCGACCCCTACGAGCAGTACTTC. This translates into CASKFDPYEQYF.

The CDR3 loop reads CASSQGPAGPRKVANEKLFF. CDR3 in DNA: TGTGCCAGCAGCCAAGGGCCAGCCGGGCCCCGAAAGGTAGCTAATGAAAAACTGTTTTTT. The chain joins TRBV3-1 (or the pseudogene TRBV3-2) to TRBJ1-4, with D unclear. The V end lost 1 base, the J end lost 3 bases, and 24 bases lay between the germline ends. Germline CDR1 and CDR2: LGHDT and YNNKEL (reference sequence). CDR3 length: 20 amino acids.

The V and J genes are TRBV6-5 and TRBJ1-6, with D uncertain. The CDR3 spans 16 residues. Germline CDR1 and CDR2: MNHEY and SVGAGI. Trimming stripped 0 bases from V and 10 bases from J, with 16 bases between. DNA of the CDR3: TGTGCCAGCAGTTACTCGATCGGTTCAGGTGGCTCACCCCTCCACTTT. Protein sequence: CASSYSIGSGGSPLHF.

This clone has a handful of counts. For the CDR3, the DNA is TGTGCCAGCAGCCGGACAGGGAGAAACACTGAAGCTTTCTTT. Translating it yields CASSRTGRNTEAFF. The V and J genes are TRBV14 and TRBJ1-1; 8 nucleotides agree with TRBD1. The length of the CDR3 is 14 residues. Germline V gene sequence: CDR1 SGHDN, CDR2 FVKESK. The V segment lost 4 bases and the J segment 2 bases; nucleotides outside the gene matches: 3.

On this clone itself: Distinct nucleotide sequences in the sample also encode this CDR3. The J gene is TRBJ2-5, the V gene TRBV5-6; no reliable D call. V lost 4 bases and J 0 bases, leaving 7 bases between the germline ends. Per the germline V gene, CDR1 is SGHDT and CDR2 is YYEEEE. The CDR3 consists of 13 residues. The CDR3 bases are TGTGCCAGCAGCCACCGGGACCAAGAGACCCAGTACTTC. Translating it yields CASSHRDQETQYF.

The J gene is TRBJ2-1, the V gene TRBV7-9; D gene ambiguous. The CDR3 length is 16 residues. Trimming left V 2 bases short and J 2 bases short, with 13 bases between. Germline loops: CDR1 SEHNR, CDR2 FQNEAQ (reference sequence). CDR3 nucleotide sequence: TGTGCCAGCAGCTTAAGTTTGTCCCCTCCCTACAATGAGCAGTTCTTC. Its protein product is CASSLSLSPPYNEQFF.